This T cell receptor beta chain was profiled in a study of T cell responses to AZD1222 COVID-19 vaccine. Notes on the study in general: All repertoire sampling was performed exclusively after the peak T cell response. It should be noted that donors were predominantly white British and more often female, and clonal diversity was possibly underestimated.

This CDR3 is 13 amino acids long. Trimming cost V 7 bases and J 0 bases, with 7 bases left between them. The germline V gene has CDR1 SNHLY and CDR2 FYNNEI. Second-dose intervals of approximately 4 or approximately 12 weeks were pooled. On this clone: Its antigen is undetermined.

The protocol was immunoSEQ multiplex PCR, while the TCRdb copy is restricted to in-frame clones and leaves out a portion. The sample has approximately 130,000 clones, around 90% seen once; the top ten hold under 6%. The source was peripheral blood, collected 28 days after the second AZD1222 dose. This sequence was found in an adult who received the AZD1222 COVID-19 vaccine. The chain joins TRBV2 to TRBJ1-5; no clear D. Here the CDR3 DNA reads TGTGCCAGCACGGACGGTAGCAATCAGCCCCAGCATTTT. It encodes CASTDGSNQPQHF.